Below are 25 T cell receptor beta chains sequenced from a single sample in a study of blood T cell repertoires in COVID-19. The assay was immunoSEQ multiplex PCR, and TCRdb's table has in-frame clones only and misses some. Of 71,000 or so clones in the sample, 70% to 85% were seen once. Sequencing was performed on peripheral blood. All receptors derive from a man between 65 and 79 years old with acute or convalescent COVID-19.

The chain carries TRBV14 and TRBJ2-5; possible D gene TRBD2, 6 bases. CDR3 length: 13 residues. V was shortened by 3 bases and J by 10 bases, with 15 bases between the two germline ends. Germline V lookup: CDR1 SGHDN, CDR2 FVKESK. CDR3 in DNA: TGTGCCAGCAGCCAGGAGGGACGGACGAACCAGTACTTC. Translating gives CASSQEGRTNQYF.

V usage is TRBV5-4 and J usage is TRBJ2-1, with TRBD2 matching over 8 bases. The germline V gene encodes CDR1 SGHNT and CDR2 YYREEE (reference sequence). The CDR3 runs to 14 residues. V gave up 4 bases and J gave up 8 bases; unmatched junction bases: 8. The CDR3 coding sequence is TGTGCCAGCAGCCTCGGGAGGGCCTCGGATGAGCAGTTCTTC. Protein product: CASSLGRASDEQFF.

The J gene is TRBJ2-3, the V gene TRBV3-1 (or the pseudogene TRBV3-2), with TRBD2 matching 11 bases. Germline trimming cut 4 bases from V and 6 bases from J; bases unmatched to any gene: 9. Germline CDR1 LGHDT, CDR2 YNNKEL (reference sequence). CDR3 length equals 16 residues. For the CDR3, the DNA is TGTGCCAGCAGCCCCAATAGCGGGAGGGCCCTCGATACGCAGTATTTT. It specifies CASSPNSGRALDTQYF.

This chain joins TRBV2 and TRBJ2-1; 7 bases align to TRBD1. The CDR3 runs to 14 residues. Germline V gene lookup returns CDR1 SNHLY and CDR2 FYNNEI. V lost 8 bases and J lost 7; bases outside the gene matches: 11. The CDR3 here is CASPLPPTGNEQFF. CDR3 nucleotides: TGTGCCAGCCCACTACCACCGACAGGGAATGAGCAGTTCTTC.

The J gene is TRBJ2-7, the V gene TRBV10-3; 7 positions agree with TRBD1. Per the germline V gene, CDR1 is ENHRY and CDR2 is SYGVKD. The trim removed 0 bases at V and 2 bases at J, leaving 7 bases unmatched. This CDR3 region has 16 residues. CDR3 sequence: CAISESIQGDPYEQYF. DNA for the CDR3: TGTGCCATCAGTGAGTCGATTCAGGGGGACCCCTACGAGCAGTACTTC.

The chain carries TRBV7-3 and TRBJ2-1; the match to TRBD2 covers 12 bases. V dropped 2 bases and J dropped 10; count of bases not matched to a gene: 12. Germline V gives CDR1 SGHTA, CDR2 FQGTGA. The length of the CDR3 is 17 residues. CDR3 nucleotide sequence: TGTGCCAGCAGCTTAGATTGGGCTAGCGGGAGGGCTGGGGAGCAGTTCTTC. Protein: CASSLDWASGRAGEQFF.

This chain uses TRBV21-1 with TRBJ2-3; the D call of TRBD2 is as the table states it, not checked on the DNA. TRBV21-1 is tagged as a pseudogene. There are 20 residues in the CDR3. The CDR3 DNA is TGTGCCAGCAGAAAAAACACGGATTGGACTAGCGGGAAAACCACAGATACGCAGTATTTT. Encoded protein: CASRKNTDWTSGKTTDTQYF.

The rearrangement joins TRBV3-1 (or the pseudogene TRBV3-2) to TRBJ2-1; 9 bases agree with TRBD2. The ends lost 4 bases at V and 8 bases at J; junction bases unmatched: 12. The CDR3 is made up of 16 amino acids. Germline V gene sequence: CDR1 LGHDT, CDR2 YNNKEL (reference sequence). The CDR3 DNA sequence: TGTGCCAGCAGCCCTAATGCGGGGGGGAGGGAATATGAGCAGTTCTTC. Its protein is CASSPNAGGREYEQFF.

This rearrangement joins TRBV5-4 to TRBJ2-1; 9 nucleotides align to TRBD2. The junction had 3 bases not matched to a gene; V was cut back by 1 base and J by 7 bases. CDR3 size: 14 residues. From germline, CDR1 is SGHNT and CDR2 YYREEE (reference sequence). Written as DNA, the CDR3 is TGTGCCAGCAGCTTGAGCGGGAGGATGAATGAGCAGTTCTTC. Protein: CASSLSGRMNEQFF.

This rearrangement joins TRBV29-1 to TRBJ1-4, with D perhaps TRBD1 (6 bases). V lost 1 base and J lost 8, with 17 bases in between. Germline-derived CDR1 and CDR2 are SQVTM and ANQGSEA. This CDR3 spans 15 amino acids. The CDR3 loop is CSVEGETGMDEKLFF. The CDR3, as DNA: TGCAGCGTTGAAGGAGAGACAGGAATGGACGAAAAACTGTTTTTT.

CDR3 sequence reads: CASLVTSGYYEQYF. The CDR3 region has the DNA TGTGCCAGCCTTGTAACTAGCGGATACTACGAGCAGTACTTC. This chain links TRBV2 with TRBJ2-7; 8 nucleotides line up with TRBD2. V lost 8 bases and J lost 3; bases outside the gene matches: 9. The CDR3 has 14 amino acids. Per the germline V gene, CDR1 is SNHLY and CDR2 is FYNNEI. Together with reference TRBV2 and TRBJ2-7, the CDR3 gives the full variable domain: EPEVTQTPSHQVTQMGQEVILRCVPISNHLYFYWYRQILGQKVEFLVSFYNNEISEKSEIFDDQFSVERPDGSNFTLKIRSTKLEDSAMYFCASLVTSGYYEQYFGPGTRLTVT.

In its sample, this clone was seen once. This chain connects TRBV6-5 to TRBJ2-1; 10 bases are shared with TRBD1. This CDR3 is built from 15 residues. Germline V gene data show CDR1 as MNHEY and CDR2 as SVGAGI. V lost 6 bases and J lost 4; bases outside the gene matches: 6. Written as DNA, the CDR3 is TGTGCCAGCAGCCCGGGACAGGGGTTGTACAATGAGCAGTTCTTC. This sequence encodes CASSPGQGLYNEQFF.

The CDR3 sequence: CASSIRRDTEAFF. CDR3 coding DNA: TGTGCCAGTAGTATTCGCCGGGACACTGAAGCTTTCTTT. This chain connects TRBV19 to TRBJ1-1, with D unclear. Per the germline V gene, CDR1 is LNHDA and CDR2 is SQIVND (reference sequence). Trimming left V 3 bases short and J 3 bases short, with 8 bases between. CDR3 length equals 13 residues.

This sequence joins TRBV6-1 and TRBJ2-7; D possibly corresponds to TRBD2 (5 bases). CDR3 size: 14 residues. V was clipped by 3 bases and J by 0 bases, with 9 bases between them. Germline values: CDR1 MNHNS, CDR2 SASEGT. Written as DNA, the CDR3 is TGTGCCAGCAGTGAGGCGGGTAGCTCCTACGAGCAGTACTTC. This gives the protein CASSEAGSSYEQYF.

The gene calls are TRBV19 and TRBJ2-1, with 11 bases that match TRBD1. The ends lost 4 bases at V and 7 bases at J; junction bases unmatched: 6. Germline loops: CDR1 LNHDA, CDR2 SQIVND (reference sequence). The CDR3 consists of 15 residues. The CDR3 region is CASSKGTGGGNEQFF. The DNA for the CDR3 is TGTGCCAGTAGTAAGGGGACAGGGGGTGGAAATGAGCAGTTCTTC.

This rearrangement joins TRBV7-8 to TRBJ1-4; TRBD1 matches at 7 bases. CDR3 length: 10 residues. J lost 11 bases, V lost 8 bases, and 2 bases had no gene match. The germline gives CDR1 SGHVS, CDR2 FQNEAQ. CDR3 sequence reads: CASQGEKLFF. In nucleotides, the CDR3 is TGTGCCAGCCAGGGGGAGAAACTGTTTTTT.

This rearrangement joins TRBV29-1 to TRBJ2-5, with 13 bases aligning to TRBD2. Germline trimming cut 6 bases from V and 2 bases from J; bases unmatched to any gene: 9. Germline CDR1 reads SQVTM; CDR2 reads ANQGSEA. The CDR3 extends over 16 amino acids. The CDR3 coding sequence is TGCAGCGTGGATATAGGGGGACTAGCGGGGCAAGAGACCCAGTACTTC. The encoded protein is CSVDIGGLAGQETQYF.

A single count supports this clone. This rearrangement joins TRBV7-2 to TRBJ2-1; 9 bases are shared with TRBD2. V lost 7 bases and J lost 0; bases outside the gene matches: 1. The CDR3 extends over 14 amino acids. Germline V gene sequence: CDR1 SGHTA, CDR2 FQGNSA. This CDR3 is CASILAGSYNEQFF. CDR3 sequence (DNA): TGTGCCAGCATACTAGCGGGCTCCTACAATGAGCAGTTCTTC.

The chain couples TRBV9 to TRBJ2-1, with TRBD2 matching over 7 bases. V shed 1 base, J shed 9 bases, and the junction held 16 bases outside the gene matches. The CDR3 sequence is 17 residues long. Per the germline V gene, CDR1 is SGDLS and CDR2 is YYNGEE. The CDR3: CASSVTLGGTTTGEQFF. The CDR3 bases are TGTGCCAGCAGCGTAACCTTGGGGGGGACTACGACCGGTGAGCAGTTCTTC.

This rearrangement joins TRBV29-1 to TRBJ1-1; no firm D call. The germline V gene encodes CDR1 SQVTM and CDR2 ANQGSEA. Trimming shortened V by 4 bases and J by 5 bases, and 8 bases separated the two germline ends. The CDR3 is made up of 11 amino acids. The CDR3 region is CSVGHETEAFF. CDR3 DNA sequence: TGCAGCGTTGGACATGAGACTGAAGCTTTCTTT.

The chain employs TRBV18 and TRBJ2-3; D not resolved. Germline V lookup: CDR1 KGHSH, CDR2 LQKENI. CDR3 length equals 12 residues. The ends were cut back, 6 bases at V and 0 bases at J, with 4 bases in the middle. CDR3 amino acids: CASSTSTDTQYF. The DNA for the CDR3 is TGTGCCAGCTCGACTAGCACAGATACGCAGTATTTT.

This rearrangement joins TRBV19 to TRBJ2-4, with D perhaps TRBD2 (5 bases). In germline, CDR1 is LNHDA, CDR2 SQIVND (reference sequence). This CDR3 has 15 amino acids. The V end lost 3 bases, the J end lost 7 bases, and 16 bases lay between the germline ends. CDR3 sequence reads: CASSMEAGVWNIQYF. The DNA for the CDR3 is TGTGCCAGTAGTATGGAGGCTGGGGTTTGGAACATTCAGTACTTC.

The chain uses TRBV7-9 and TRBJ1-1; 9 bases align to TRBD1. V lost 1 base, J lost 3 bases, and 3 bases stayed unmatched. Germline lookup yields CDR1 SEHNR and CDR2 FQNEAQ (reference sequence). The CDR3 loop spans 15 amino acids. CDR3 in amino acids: CASSLVQGADTEAFF. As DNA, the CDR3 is TGTGCCAGCAGCTTAGTACAGGGGGCTGACACTGAAGCTTTCTTT.

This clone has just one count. CDR3 loop: CASSNTGFSYEQYF. The CDR3 DNA reads TGTGCCAGCAGTAATACAGGGTTTAGCTACGAGCAGTACTTC. This chain connects TRBV2 to TRBJ2-7; TRBD1 might be the D (6 bases). Germline assignment: CDR1 SNHLY and CDR2 FYNNEI. This CDR3 comprises 14 residues. V was pared by 5 bases and J by 3 bases, with 14 bases between. Full variable domain (missing parts from reference TRBV2 and TRBJ2-7): EPEVTQTPSHQVTQMGQEVILRCVPISNHLYFYWYRQILGQKVEFLVSFYNNEISEKSEIFDDQFSVERPDGSNFTLKIRSTKLEDSAMYFCASSNTGFSYEQYFGPGTRLTVT.

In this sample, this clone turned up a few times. The CDR3 DNA follows: TGTGCCCTGGGTAGGGAGATCGTTCAGCCCCAGCATTTT. Translating it yields CALGREIVQPQHF. V gene TRBV14 combines with J gene TRBJ1-5, with D uncertain. Germline assignment: CDR1 SGHDN and CDR2 FVKESK. V shed 11 bases and J shed 6 bases, with 17 bases lying between them. The CDR3 consists of 13 residues.